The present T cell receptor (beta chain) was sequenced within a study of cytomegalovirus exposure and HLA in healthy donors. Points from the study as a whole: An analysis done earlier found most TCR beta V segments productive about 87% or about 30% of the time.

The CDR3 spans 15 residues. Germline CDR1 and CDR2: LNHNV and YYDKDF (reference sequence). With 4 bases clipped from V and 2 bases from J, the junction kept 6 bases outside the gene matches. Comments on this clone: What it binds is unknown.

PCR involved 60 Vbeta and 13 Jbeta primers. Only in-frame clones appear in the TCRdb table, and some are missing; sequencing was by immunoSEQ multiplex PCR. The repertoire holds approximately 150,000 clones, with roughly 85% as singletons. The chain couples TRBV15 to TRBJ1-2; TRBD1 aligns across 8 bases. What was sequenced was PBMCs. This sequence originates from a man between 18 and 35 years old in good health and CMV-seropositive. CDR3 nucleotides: TGTGCCACCAGCACCGCTGGGACAGGAAACTATGGCTACACCTTC. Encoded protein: CATSTAGTGNYGYTF.